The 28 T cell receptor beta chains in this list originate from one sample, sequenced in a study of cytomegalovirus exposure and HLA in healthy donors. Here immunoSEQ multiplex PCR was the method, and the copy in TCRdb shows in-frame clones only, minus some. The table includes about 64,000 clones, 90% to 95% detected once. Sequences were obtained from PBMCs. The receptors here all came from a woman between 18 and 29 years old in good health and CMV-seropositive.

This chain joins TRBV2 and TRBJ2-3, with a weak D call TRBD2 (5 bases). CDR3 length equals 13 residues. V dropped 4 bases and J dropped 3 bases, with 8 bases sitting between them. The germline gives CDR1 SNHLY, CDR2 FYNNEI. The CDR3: CASSGTRTDTQYF. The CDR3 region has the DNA TGTGCCAGCAGTGGTACTAGAACAGATACGCAGTATTTT.

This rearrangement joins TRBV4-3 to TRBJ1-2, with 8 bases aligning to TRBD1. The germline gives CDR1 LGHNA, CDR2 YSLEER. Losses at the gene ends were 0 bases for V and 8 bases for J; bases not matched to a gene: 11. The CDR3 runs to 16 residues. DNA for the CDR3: TGCGCCAGCAGCCAAGATCAAGGTGGACAGGGCGTAGGCTACACCTTC. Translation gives CASSQDQGGQGVGYTF.

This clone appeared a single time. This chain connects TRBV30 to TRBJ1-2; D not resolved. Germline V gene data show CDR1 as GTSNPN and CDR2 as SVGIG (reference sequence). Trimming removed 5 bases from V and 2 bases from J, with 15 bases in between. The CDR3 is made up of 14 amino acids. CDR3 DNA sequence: TGTGCCTGGGAACCCTCTCCGGGAAACTATGGCTACACCTTC. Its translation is CAWEPSPGNYGYTF.

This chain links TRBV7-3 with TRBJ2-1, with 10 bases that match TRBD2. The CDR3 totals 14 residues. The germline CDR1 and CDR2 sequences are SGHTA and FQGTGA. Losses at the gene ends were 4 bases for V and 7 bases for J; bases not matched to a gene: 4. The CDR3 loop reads CASSSSGRWNEQFF. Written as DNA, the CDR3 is TGTGCCAGCAGCTCTAGCGGGAGATGGAATGAGCAGTTCTTC.

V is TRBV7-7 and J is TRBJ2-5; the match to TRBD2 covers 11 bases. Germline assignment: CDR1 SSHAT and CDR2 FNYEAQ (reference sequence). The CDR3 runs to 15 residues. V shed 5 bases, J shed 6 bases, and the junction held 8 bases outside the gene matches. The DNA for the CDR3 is TGTGCCAGCAGCGCGACTAGCGGGAACCTGCAGACCCAGTACTTC. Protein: CASSATSGNLQTQYF.

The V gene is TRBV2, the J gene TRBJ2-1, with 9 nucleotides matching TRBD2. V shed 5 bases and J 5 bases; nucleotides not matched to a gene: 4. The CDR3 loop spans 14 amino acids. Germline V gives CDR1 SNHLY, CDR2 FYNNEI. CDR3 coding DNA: TGTGCCAGCAGTCGGACTAGCGCCGACAATGAGCAGTTCTTC. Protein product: CASSRTSADNEQFF.

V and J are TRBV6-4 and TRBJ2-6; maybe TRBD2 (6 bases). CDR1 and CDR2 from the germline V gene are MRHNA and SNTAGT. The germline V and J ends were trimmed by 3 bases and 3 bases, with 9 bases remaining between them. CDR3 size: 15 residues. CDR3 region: CASSESGDGANVLTF. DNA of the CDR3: TGTGCCAGCAGTGAGTCGGGGGATGGGGCCAACGTCCTGACTTTC.

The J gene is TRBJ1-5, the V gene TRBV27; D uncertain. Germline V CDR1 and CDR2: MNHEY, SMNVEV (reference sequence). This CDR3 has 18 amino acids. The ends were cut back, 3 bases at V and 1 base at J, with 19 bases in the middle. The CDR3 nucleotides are TGTGCCAGCAGTTTCAAGTTCGTAAAGGAGGCGAGCAATCAGCCCCAGCATTTT. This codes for CASSFKFVKEASNQPQHF.

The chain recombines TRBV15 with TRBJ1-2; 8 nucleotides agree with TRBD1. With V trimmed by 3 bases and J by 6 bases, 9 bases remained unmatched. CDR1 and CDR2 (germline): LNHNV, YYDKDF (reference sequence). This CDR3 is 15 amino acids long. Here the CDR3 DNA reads TGTGCCACCAGCAGCCGCGACAGGGGAATGAATGGCTACACCTTC. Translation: CATSSRDRGMNGYTF.

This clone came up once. CDR3 in DNA: TGCGCCAGCAGACAACCGGGACAGGGGGGTAACTATGGCTACACCTTC. Residues: CASRQPGQGGNYGYTF. The chain is built from TRBV4-1 and TRBJ1-2; 11 bases agree with TRBD1. The CDR3 extends over 16 amino acids. The junction had 7 bases not matched to a gene; V was cut back by 6 bases and J by 1 base. Germline assignment: CDR1 MGHRA and CDR2 YSYEKL.

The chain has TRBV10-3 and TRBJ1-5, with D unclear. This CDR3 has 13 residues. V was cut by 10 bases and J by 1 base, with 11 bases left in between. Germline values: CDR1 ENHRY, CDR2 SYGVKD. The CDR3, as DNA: TGTGCCAACTACGGTCAGAGCAATCAGCCCCAGCATTTT. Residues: CANYGQSNQPQHF.

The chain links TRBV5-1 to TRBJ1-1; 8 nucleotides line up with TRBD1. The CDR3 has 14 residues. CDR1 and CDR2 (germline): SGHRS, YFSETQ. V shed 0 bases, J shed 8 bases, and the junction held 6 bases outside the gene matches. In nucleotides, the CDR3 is TGCGCCAGCAGCTTGGGGGACAGGCTTCACGAAGCTTTCTTT. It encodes CASSLGDRLHEAFF.

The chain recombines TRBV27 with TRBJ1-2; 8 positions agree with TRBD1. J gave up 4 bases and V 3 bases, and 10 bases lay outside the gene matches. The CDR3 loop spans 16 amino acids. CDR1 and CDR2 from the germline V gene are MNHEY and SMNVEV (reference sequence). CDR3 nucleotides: TGTGCCAGCAGTTTTGAGCCTCAGGGGGCGGGCTATGGCTACACCTTC. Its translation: CASSFEPQGAGYGYTF.

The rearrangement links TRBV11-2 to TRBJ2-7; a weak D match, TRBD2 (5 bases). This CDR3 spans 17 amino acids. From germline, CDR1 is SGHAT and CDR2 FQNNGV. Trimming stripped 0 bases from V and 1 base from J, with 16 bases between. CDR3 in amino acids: CASSLDLLEGLSYEQYF. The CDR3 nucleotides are TGTGCCAGCAGCTTAGATCTCCTTGAGGGCCTTTCCTACGAGCAGTACTTC.

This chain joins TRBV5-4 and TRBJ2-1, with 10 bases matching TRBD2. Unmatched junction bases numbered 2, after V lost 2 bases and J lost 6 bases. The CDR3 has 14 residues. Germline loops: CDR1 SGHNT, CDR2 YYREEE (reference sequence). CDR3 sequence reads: CASSLRLAGNEQFF. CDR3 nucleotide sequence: TGTGCCAGCAGCTTAAGACTAGCGGGCAATGAGCAGTTCTTC.

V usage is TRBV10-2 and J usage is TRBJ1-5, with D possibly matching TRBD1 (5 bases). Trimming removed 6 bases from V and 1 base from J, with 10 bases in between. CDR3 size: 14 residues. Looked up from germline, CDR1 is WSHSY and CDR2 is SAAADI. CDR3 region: CASRDQGSNQPQHF. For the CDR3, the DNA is TGCGCCAGCAGGGATCAGGGCAGCAATCAGCCCCAGCATTTT.

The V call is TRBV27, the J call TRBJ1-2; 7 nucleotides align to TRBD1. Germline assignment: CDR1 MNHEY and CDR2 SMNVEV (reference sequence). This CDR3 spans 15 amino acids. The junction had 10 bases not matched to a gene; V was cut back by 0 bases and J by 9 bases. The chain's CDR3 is CASSLSGTELGSYTF. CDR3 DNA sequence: TGTGCCAGCAGTTTATCTGGGACAGAGTTGGGCAGCTACACCTTC.

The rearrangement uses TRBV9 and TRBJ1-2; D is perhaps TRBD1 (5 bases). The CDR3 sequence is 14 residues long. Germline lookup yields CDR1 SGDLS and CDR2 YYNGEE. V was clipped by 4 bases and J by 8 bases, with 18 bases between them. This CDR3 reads CASSPQSLGGGYTF. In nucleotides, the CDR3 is TGTGCCAGCAGCCCCCAGTCCTTGGGGGGAGGCTACACCTTC.

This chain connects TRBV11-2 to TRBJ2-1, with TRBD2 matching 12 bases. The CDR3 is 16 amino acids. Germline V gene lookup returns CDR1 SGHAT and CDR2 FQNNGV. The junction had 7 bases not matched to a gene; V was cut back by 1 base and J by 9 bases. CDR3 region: CASSLVGLAGGPEQFF. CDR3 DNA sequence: TGTGCCAGCAGCTTAGTCGGGCTAGCGGGAGGGCCTGAGCAGTTCTTC. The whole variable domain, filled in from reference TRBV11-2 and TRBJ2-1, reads EAGVAQSPRYKIIEKRQSVAFWCNPISGHATLYWYQQILGQGPKLLIQFQNNGVVDDSQLPKDRFSAERLKGVDSTLKIQPAKLEDSAVYLCASSLVGLAGGPEQFFGPGTRLTVL.

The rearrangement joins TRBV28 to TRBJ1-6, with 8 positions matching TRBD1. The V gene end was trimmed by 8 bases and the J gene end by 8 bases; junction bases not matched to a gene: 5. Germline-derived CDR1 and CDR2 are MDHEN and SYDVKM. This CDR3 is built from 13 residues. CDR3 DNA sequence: TGTGCCAGCGTCGGGACAGGCGATTCACCCCTCCACTTT. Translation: CASVGTGDSPLHF.

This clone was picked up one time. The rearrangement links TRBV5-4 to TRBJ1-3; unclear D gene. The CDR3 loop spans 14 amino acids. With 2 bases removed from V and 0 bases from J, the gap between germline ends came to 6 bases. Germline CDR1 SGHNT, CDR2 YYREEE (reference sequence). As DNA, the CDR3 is TGTGCCAGCAGCTTCTACGGCTCTGGAAACACCATATATTTT. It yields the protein CASSFYGSGNTIYF. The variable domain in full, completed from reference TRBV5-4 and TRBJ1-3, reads ETGVTQSPTHLIKTRGQQVTLRCSSQSGHNTVSWYQQALGQGPQFIFQYYREEENGRGNFPPRFSGLQFPNYSSELNVNALELDDSALYLCASSFYGSGNTIYFGEGSWLTVV.

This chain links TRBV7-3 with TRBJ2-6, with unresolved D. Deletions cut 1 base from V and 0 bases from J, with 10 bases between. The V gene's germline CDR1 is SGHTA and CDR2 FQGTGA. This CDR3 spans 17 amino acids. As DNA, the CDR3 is TGTGCCAGCAGCTTAAATAGTTTTTCCTCTGGGGCCAACGTCCTGACTTTC. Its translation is CASSLNSFSSGANVLTF.

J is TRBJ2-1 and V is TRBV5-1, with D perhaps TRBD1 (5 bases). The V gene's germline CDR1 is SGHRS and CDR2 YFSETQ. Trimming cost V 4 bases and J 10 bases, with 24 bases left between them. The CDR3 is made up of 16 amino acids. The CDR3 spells CASSPSPLAGFGEQFF. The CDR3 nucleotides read TGCGCCAGCAGCCCCAGCCCCCTGGCAGGGTTCGGCGAGCAGTTCTTC.

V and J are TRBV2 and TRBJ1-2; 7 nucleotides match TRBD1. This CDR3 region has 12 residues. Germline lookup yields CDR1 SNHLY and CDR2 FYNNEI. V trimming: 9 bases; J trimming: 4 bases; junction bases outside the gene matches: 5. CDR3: CASETGFYGYTF. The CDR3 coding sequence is TGTGCCAGTGAGACAGGGTTCTATGGCTACACCTTC.

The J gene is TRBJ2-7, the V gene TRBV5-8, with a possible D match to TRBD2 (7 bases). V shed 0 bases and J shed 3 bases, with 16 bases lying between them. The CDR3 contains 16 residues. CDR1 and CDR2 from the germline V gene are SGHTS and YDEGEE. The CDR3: CASSLGLGGGSYEQYF. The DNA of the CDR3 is TGTGCCAGCAGCTTGGGGTTAGGGGGGGGAAGCTACGAGCAGTACTTC.

CDR3: CASDETAVSYGYTF. The CDR3 DNA reads TGTGCCAGCGACGAAACAGCCGTCTCCTATGGCTACACCTTC. V and J are TRBV28 and TRBJ1-2, with D unresolved. CDR1 MDHEN and CDR2 SYDVKM come from the germline V gene. Trimming removed 8 bases at V and 4 bases at J, with 17 bases between. The length of the CDR3 is 14 residues.

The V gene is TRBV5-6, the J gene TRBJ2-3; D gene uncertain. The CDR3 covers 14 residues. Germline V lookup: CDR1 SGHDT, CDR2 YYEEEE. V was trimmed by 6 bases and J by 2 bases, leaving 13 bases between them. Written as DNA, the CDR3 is TGTGCCAGCAACTTTTTAGCCGACACAGATACGCAGTATTTT. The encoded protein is CASNFLADTDTQYF.

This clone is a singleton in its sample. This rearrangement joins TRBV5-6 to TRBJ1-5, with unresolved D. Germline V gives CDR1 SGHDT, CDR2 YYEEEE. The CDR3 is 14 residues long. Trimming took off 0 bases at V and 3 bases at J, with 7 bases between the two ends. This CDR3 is CASSLGPNNQPQHF. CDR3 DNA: TGTGCCAGCAGCTTGGGGCCAAACAATCAGCCCCAGCATTTT.